The clone carrying this T cell receptor beta chain appeared a few times. Profiled with immunoSEQ multiplex PCR; TCRdb holds only in-frame clones, not every one. The sample carries some 130,000 clones, about 87% recorded once. The data derive from a study of T cell responses to AZD1222 COVID-19 vaccine. The CDR3 sequence is 16 residues long. Germline CDR1 and CDR2: MNHNS and SASEGT. The V and J ends lost 1 base and 3 bases, in that order; junction bases with no gene match: 4. This sample comprised peripheral blood, obtained on day 0 of AZD1222 vaccination. This TCR was sampled from an adult in good health. The chain has TRBV6-1 and TRBJ2-7; TRBD2 aligns across 12 bases. CDR3 sequence reads: CASSEGLTSGGYEQYF. The DNA of the CDR3 is TGTGCCAGCAGTGAAGGTTTGACTAGCGGGGGCTACGAGCAGTACTTC.